This T cell receptor (beta chain) is from a study of cytomegalovirus exposure and HLA in healthy donors. Across the whole study: The 110 or so validation repertoires used a platform that matched the one used for the roughly 650 first-cohort repertoires, as a later analysis reported. Points from the study as a whole: Most TCR sequences were seen very rarely across donors, but some public TCRs occurred in many. The study flagged about 160 TCR beta chains as cytomegalovirus-associated.

This CDR3 is built from 14 residues. With V trimmed by 4 bases and J by 4 bases, 1 base remained unmatched. The germline CDR1 and CDR2 sequences are ENHRY and SYGVKD. Generated by immunoSEQ multiplex PCR, the TCRdb table keeps only in-frame clones and is missing some. The table has about 130,000 clones, more than 80% seen once. The donors were part of the validation cohort of roughly 110 subjects. That cohort was separate from the first cohort, which comprised several hundred subjects. As concerns this clone: Its antigen remains unidentified.

The TCR originated in a woman in her 30s in good health and CMV-seropositive. Sequencing was performed on PBMCs. The chain joins TRBV10-3 to TRBJ1-2, with 12 bases matching TRBD1. The CDR3 coding sequence is TGTGCCATCAGTGCGGGACAGGGGGCCTATGGCTACACCTTC. The encoded protein is CAISAGQGAYGYTF.